These T cell receptor beta chains were read from a single sample in a study of CD8 T cells in Susac syndrome. TCRdb used MiXCR to reprocess the immunoSEQ multiplex PCR reads, holding one entry per CDR3 protein. The profile shows 150,000 or so distinct CDR3 sequences, roughly 95% of them singletons. The source material was CD4+ T cells from PBMCs. All receptors derive from a human donor with Susac syndrome. Both conserved end residues are part of each CDR3. Fields, in order: V gene, clone size, J gene, D gene, CDR3 DNA, CDR3 protein. D genes are given only for firm matches. Part of the rows lack a size; the others show once, few, many or a class for expanded clones.

>TRBV2|-|TRBJ2-5|TRBD2
TGTGCCAGCACCGACGGGGGGGGAACGGAGACCCAGTACTTC
CASTDGGGTETQYF
>TRBV7-2|-|TRBJ1-1|-
TGTGCCAGCAGCTTGAAATCCGGGCACACTGAAGCTTTCTTT
CASSLKSGHTEAFF
>TRBV6-6|-|TRBJ1-5|-
TGTGCCAGCAAAACCGACAGGACAAATCAGCCCCAGCATTTT
CASKTDRTNQPQHF
>TRBV1|-|TRBJ2-7|-
TGCACCAGCAGCCAAGGACTAGCGGGAATCTACGAGCAGTACTTC
CTSSQGLAGIYEQYF
>TRBV4-2|-|TRBJ2-4|-
TGTGCCAGCAGCCAAGATGTTATAGCCAAAAACATTCAGTACTTC
CASSQDVIAKNIQYF
>TRBV7-8|-|TRBJ2-5|TRBD1
TGTGCCAGCAGCTTAGCAAGGACAGGGGCCAGGGAGACCCAGTACTTC
CASSLARTGARETQYF
>TRBV19|-|TRBJ2-1|-
TGTGCCAGTAGTAAAGGACATCCGGATGAGCAGTTCTTC
CASSKGHPDEQFF
>TRBV18|many|TRBJ2-3|-
TGTGCCAGCAGTTCAACAGATACGCAGTATTTT
CASSSTDTQYF
>TRBV29-1|-|TRBJ2-2|-
TGCAGCGTTGAGCCACCGAACACCGGGGAGCTGTTTTTT
CSVEPPNTGELFF
>TRBV28|-|TRBJ2-4|TRBD1
TGTGCCAGCAGTTTAACAGGGGGCCTGGCCAAAAACATTCAGTACTTC
CASSLTGGLAKNIQYF